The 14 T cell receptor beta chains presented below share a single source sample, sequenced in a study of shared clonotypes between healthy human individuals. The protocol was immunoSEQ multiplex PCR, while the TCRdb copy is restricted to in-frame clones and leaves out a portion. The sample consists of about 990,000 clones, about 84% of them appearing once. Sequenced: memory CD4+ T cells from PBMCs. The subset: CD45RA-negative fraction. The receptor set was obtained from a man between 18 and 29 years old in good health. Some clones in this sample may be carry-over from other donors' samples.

CDR3 protein: CASTPPGGKNTEAFF. Here the CDR3 DNA reads TGTGCCAGCACCCCCCCAGGGGGGAAAAACACTGAAGCTTTCTTT. The chain carries TRBV6-5 and TRBJ1-1; 7 bases fit TRBD1. Trimming at V came to 7 bases and at J to 2 bases, leaving 10 bases not matched to a gene. The CDR3 is 15 amino acids. CDR1 is MNHEY and CDR2 is SVGAGI in the germline V gene.

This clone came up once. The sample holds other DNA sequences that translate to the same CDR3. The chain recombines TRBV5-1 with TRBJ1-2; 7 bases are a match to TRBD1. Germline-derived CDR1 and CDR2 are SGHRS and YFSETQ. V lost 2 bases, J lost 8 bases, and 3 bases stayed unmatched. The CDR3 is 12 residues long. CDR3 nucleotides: TGCGCCAGCAGCTTTACAGGGGAAGGCTACACCTTC. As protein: CASSFTGEGYTF.

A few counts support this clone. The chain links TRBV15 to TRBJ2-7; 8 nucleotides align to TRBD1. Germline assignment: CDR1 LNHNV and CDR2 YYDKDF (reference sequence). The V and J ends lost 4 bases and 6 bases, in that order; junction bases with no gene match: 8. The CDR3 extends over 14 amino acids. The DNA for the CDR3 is TGTGCCACCAGCATCTGGCAGGGGGCTGGCGAGCAGTACTTC. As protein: CATSIWQGAGEQYF.

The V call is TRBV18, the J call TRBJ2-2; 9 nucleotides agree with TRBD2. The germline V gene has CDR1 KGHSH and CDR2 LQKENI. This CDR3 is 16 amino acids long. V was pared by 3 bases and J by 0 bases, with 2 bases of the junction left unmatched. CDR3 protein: CASSPLAGTNTGELFF. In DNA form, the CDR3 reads TGTGCCAGCTCACCCCTAGCGGGGACGAACACCGGGGAGCTGTTTTTT.

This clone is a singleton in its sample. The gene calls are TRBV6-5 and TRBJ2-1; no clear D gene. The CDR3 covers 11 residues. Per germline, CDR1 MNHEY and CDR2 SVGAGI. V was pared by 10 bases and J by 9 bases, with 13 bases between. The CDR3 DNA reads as TGTGCCACCTTAACGGTAACTGAGCAGTTCTTC. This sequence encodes CATLTVTEQFF.

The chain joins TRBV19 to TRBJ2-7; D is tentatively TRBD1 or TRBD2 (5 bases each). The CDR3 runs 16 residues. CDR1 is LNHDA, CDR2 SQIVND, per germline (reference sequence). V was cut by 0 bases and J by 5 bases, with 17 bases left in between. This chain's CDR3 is CASSIDGAYNAHEQYF. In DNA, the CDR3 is TGTGCCAGTAGTATAGACGGGGCTTATAACGCCCACGAGCAGTACTTC. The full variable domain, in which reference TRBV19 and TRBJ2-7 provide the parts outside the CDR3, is DGGITQSPKYLFRKEGQNVTLSCEQNLNHDAMYWYRQDPGQGLRLIYYSQIVNDFQKGDIAEGYSVSREKKESFPLTVTSAQKNPTAFYLCASSIDGAYNAHEQYFGPGTRLTVT.

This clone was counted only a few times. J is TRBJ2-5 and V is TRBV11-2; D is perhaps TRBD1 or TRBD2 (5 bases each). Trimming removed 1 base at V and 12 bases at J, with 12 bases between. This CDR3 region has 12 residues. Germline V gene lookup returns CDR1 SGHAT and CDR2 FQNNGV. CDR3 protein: CASSLVRDREYF. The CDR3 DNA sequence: TGTGCCAGCAGCTTAGTAAGGGACCGGGAGTACTTC.

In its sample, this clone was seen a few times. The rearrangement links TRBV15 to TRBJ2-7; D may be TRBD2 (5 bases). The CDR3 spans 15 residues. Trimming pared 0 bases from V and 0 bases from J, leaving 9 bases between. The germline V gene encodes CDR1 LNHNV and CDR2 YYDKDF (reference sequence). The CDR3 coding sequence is TGTGCCACCAGCAGAGATCGAGCGGCCTCCTACGAGCAGTACTTC. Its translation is CATSRDRAASYEQYF.

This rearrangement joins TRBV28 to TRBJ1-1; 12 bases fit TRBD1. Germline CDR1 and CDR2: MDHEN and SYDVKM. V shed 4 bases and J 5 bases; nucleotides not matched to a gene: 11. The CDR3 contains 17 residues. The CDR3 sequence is CASSSPRDRGRRTEAFF. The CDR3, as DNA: TGTGCCAGCAGTTCCCCCCGGGACAGGGGGCGCAGAACTGAAGCTTTCTTT. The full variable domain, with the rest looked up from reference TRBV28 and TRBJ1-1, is DVKVTQSSRYLVKRTGEKVFLECVQDMDHENMFWYRQDPGLGLRLIYFSYDVKMKEKGDIPEGYSVSREKKERFSLILESASTNQTSMYLCASSSPRDRGRRTEAFFGQGTRLTVV.

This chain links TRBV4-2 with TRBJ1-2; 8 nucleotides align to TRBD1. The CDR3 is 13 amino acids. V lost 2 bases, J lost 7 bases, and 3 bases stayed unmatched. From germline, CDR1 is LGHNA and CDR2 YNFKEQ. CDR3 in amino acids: CASSQTQGGGYTF. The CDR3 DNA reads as TGTGCCAGCAGCCAAACACAGGGGGGTGGCTACACCTTC.

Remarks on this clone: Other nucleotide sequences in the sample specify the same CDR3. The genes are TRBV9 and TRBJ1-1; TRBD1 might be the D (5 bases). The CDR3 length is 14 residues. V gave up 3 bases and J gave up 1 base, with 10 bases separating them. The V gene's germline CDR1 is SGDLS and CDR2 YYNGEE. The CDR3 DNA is TGTGCCAGCAGCGCCCTCGACAGGAACACTGAAGCTTTCTTT. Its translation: CASSALDRNTEAFF.

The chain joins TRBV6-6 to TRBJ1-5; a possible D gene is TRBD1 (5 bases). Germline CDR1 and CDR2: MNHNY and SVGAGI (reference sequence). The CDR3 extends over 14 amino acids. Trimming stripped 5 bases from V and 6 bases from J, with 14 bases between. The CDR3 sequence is CASSGRGRGQPQHF. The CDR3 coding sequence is TGTGCCAGCAGTGGTCGGGGAAGGGGTCAGCCCCAGCATTTT.

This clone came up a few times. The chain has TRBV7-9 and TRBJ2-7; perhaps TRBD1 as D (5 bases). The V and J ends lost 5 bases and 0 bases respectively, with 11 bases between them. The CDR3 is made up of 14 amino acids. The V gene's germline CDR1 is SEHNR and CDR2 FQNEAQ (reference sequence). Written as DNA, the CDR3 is TGTGCCAGCAGCCGTACAGGTTTCTCCTACGAGCAGTACTTC. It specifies CASSRTGFSYEQYF. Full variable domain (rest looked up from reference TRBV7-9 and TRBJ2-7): DTGVSQNPRHKITKRGQNVTFRCDPISEHNRLYWYRQTLGQGPEFLTYFQNEAQLEKSRLLSDRFSAERPKGSFSTLEIQRTEQGDSAMYLCASSRTGFSYEQYFGPGTRLTVT.

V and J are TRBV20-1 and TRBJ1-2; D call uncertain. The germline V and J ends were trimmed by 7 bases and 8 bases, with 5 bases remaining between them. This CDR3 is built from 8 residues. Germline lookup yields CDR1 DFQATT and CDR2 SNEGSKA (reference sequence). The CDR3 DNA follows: TGCAGTGATACGGGCTACACCTTC. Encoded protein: CSDTGYTF.